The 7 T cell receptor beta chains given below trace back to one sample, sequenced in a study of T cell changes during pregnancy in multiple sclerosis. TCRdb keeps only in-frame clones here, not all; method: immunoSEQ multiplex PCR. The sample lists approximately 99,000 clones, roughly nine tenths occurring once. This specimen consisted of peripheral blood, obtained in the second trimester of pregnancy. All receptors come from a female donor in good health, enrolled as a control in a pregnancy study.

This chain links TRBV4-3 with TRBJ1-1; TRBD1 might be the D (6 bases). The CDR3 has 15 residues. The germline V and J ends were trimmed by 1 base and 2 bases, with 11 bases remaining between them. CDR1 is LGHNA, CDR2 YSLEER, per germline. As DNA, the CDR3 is TGCGCCAGCAGCCAAGGTCAGGGGCCTAACACTGAAGCTTTCTTT. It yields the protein CASSQGQGPNTEAFF.

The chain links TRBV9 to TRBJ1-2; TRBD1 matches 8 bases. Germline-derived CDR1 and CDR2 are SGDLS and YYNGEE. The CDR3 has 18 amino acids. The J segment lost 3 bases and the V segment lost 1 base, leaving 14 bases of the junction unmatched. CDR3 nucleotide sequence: TGTGCCAGCAGCGTAAGGTGGACAGGGATGGGGGAGTACTATGGCTACACCTTC. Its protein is CASSVRWTGMGEYYGYTF.

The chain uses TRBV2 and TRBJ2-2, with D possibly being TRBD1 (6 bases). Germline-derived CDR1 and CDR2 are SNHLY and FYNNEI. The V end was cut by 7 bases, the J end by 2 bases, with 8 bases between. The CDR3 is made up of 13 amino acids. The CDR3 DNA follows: TGTGCCAGCAACAGGGTAAACACCGGGGAGCTGTTTTTT. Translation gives CASNRVNTGELFF.

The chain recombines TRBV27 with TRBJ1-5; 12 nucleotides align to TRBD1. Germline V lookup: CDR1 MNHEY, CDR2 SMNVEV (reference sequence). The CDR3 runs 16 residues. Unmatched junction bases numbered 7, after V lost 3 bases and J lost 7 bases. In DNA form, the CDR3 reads TGTGCCAGCAGTTTGTGGGGACAGGGGGCCGAACAGCCCCAGCATTTT. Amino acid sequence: CASSLWGQGAEQPQHF.

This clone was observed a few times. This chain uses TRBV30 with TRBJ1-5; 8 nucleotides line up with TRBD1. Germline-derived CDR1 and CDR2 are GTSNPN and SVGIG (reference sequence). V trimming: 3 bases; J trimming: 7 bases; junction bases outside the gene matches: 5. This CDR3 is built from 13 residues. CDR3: CAWRSTGDQPQHF. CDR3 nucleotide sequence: TGTGCCTGGAGATCGACAGGGGACCAGCCCCAGCATTTT.

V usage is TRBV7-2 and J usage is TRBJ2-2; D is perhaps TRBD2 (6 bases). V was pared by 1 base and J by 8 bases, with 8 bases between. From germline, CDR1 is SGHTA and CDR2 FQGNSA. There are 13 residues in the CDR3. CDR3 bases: TGTGCCAGCAGCTTAGGTCTAGCGGGGGAGCTGTTTTTT. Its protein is CASSLGLAGELFF.

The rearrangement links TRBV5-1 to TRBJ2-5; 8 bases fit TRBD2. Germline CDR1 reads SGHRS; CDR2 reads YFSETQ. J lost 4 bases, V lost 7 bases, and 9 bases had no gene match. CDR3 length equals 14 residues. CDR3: CASRSIAGRETQYF. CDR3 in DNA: TGCGCCAGCCGATCTATAGCGGGACGAGAGACCCAGTACTTC.